The clone carrying this TCR beta chain has a single count. The sample is drawn from a study of memory CD4+ T cells and cytomegalovirus serostatus. The V gene lost 0 bases and the J gene lost 2 bases, with 10 bases spanning the gap. The CDR3 covers 15 residues. Looked up from germline, CDR1 is SGHNT and CDR2 is YYREEE (reference sequence). Sequencing used immunoSEQ multiplex PCR; TCRdb keeps in-frame clones, though not all of them. The sample has about 59,000 clones; about three quarters are singletons. The sort gate was single viable CD3+CD4+CD8-CD45RO+ cells for memory CD4+ T cells. The sequenced material came from memory CD4+ T cells from blood. The V call is TRBV5-4, the J call TRBJ2-3; perhaps D is TRBD1 or TRBD2 (5 bases each). The receptor was derived from an adult in good health and CMV-seronegative. Some clones in this sample may be carry-over from other donors' samples. CDR3 sequence: CASSLVGPYTDTQYF. The CDR3 DNA is TGTGCCAGCAGCTTGGTGGGACCCTACACAGATACGCAGTATTTT.